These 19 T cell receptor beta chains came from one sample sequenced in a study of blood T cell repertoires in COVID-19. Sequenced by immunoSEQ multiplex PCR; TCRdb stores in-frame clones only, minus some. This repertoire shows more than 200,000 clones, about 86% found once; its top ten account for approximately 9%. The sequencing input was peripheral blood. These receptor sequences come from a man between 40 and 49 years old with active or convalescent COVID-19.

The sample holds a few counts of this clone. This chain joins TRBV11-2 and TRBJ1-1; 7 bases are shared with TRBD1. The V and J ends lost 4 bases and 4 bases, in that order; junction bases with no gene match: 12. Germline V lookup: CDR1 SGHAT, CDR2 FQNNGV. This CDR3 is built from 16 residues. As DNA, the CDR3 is TGTGCCAGCAGCTCACGTTCCGGGACAGCCGGCACTGAAGCTTTCTTT. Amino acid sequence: CASSSRSGTAGTEAFF.

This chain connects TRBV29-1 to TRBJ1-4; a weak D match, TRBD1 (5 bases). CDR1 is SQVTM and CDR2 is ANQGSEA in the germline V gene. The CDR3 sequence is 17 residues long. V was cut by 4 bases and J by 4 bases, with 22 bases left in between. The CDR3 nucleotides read TGCAGCGTTGTTCTCGTAGGACAAGCAAGGAATAATGAAAAACTGTTTTTT. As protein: CSVVLVGQARNNEKLFF. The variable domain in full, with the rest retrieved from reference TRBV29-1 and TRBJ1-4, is SAVISQKPSRDICQRGTSLTIQCQVDSQVTMMFWYRQQPGQSLTLIATANQGSEATYESGFVIDKFPISRPNLTFSTLTVSNMSPEDSSIYLCSVVLVGQARNNEKLFFGSGTQLSVL.

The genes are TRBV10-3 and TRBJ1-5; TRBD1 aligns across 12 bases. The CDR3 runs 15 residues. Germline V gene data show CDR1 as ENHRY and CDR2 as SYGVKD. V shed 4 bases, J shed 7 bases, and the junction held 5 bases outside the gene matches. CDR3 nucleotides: TGTGCCATCAGTGCGGGACAGGGGGCAGGGCAGCCCCAGCATTTT. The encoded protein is CAISAGQGAGQPQHF.

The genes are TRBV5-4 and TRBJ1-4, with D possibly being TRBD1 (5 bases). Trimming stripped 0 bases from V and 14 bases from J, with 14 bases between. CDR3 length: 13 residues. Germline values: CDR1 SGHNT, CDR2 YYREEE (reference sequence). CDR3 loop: CASSLDKEGKLFF. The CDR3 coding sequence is TGTGCCAGCAGCTTGGATAAGGAGGGGAAGCTGTTTTTT.

The CDR3 reads CASGSTPSGSTDTQYF. In DNA form, the CDR3 reads TGTGCTAGTGGTTCTACCCCCAGCGGGAGCACAGATACGCAGTATTTT. The V gene is TRBV12-5, the J gene TRBJ2-3; maybe TRBD2 (6 bases). V gave up 4 bases and J gave up 0 bases, with 14 bases separating them. The germline CDR1 and CDR2 sequences are LGHNT and FRNRAP. The CDR3 runs to 16 residues.

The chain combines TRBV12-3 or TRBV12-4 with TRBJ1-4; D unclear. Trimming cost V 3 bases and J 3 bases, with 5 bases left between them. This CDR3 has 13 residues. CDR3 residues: CASSLNSNEKLFF. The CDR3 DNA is TGTGCCAGCAGTTTGAACTCTAATGAAAAACTGTTTTTT.

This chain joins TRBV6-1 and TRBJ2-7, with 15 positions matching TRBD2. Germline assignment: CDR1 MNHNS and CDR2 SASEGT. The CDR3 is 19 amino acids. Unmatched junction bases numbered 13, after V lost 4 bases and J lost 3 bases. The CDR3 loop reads CASSVMGLAGGPSLYEQYF. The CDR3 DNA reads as TGTGCCAGCAGTGTAATGGGACTAGCGGGGGGCCCCTCACTCTACGAGCAGTACTTC.

This CDR3 is CASTVGLAGTDTQYF. CDR3 nucleotides: TGTGCCAGCACGGTGGGGCTAGCGGGCACAGATACGCAGTATTTT. The V call is TRBV6-5, the J call TRBJ2-3; TRBD2 aligns across 7 bases. The CDR3 has 15 residues. J gave up 1 base and V 7 bases, and 8 bases lay outside the gene matches. Germline CDR1 MNHEY, CDR2 SVGAGI.

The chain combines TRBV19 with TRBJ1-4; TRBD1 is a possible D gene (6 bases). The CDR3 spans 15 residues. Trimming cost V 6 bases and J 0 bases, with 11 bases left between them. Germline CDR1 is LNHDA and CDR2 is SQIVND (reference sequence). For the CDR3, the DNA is TGTGCCAGTAGGCTACAGGGTGCAACTAATGAAAAACTGTTTTTT. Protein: CASRLQGATNEKLFF. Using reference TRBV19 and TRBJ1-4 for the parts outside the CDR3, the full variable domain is DGGITQSPKYLFRKEGQNVTLSCEQNLNHDAMYWYRQDPGQGLRLIYYSQIVNDFQKGDIAEGYSVSREKKESFPLTVTSAQKNPTAFYLCASRLQGATNEKLFFGSGTQLSVL.

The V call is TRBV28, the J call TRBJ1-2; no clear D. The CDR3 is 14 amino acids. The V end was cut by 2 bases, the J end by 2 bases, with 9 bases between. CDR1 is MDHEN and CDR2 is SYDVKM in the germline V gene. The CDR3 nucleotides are TGTGCCAGCAGTTTAACGACGGGGAACTATGGCTACACCTTC. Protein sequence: CASSLTTGNYGYTF.

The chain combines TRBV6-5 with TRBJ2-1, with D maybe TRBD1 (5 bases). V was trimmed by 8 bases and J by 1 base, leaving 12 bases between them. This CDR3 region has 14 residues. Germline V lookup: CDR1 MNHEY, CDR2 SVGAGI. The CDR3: CASLPGPSYNEQFF. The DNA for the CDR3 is TGTGCCAGCCTTCCAGGGCCTTCCTACAATGAGCAGTTCTTC.

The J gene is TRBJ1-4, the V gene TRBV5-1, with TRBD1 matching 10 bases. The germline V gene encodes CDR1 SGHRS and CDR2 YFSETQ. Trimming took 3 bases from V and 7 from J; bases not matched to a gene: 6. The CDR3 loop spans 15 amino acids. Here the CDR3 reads CASSSGQGGSEKLFF. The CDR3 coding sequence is TGCGCCAGCAGCTCTGGACAGGGGGGTAGTGAAAAACTGTTTTTT.

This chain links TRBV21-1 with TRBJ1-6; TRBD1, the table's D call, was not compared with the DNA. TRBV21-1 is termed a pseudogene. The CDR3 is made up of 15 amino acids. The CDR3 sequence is CASTRKTKAFSPLHF. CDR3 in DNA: TGTGCCAGCACCAGAAAGACAAAAGCCTTTTCACCCCTCCACTTT.

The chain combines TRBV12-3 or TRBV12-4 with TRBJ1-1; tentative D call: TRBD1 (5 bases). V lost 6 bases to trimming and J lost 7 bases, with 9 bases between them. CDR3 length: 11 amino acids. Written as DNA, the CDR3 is TGTGCCAGCAGCCGACAGTTTGAAGCTTTCTTT. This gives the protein CASSRQFEAFF.

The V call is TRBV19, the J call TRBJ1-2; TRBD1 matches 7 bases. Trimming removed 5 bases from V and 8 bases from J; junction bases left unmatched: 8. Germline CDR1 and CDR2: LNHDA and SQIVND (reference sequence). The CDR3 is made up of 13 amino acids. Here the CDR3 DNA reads TGTGCCAGTAGTCCACAGGGGTCGAGGGGCTACACCTTC. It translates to CASSPQGSRGYTF.

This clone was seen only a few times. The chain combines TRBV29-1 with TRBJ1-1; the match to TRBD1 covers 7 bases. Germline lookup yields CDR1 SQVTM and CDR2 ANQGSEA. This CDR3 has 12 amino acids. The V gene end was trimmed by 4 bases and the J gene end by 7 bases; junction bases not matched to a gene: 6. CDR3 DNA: TGCAGCGTTGGAGGAGGGGGCGGTGAAGCTTTCTTT. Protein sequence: CSVGGGGGEAFF.

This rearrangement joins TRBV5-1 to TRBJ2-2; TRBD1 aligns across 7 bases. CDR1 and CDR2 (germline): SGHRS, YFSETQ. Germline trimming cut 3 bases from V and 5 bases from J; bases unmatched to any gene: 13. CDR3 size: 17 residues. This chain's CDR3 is CASSYNGRQGWTGELFF. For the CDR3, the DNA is TGCGCCAGCAGCTACAATGGTCGACAGGGTTGGACCGGGGAGCTGTTTTTT.

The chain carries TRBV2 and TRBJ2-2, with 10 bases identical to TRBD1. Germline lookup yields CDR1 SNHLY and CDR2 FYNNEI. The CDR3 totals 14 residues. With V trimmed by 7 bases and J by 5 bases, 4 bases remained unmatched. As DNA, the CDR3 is TGTGCCAGCAAATGGACAGGGGGGACCGGGGAGCTGTTTTTT. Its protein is CASKWTGGTGELFF. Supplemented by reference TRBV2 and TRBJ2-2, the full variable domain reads EPEVTQTPSHQVTQMGQEVILRCVPISNHLYFYWYRQILGQKVEFLVSFYNNEISEKSEIFDDQFSVERPDGSNFTLKIRSTKLEDSAMYFCASKWTGGTGELFFGEGSRLTVL.

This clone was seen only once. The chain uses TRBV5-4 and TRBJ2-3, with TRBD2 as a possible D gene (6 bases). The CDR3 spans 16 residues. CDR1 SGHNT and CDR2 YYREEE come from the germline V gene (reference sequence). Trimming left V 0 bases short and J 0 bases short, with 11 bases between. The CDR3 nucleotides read TGTGCCAGCAGCTTGGCTCGGGAGTCCAGCACAGATACGCAGTATTTT. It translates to CASSLARESSTDTQYF.